The rows below give T cell receptor beta chains drawn from one sample of a study of primary melanoma T cells and metastatic recurrence. TCRdb's copy holds only in-frame clones and misses some; the assay was immunoSEQ multiplex PCR. The sample lists some 120 clones, 88% occurring once. Sequencing was carried out using melanoma tumor tissue. These receptors came from a human donor with melanoma. The CDR3 runs from the conserved cysteine through the conserved F or W. Fields, in order: J gene, clone size, V gene, D gene, CDR3 DNA, CDR3 protein. A D gene is named only where the DNA matches it firmly. Clone size is given for some rows only: seen once, a few or many times, or a class if the clone is expanded.

TRBJ1-1 . TRBV6-1 . TGTGCCAGCAGTGAAGCTGGCAGGGTCACTGAAGCTTTCTTT CASSEAGRVTEAFF
TRBJ1-5 . TRBV30 . TGTGCCTGGTCTCCACTGGGACACCACAATCAGCCCCAGCATTTT CAWSPLGHHNQPQHF
TRBJ2-7 . TRBV18 TRBD1 TGTGCCAGCTCACCACGGGCCGGGACAGGGAACTACAAGCAGTACTTC CASSPRAGTGNYKQYF
TRBJ1-2 . TRBV6-8 . TGTGCCAGCAGTTACCTCCCGGAGCATGGCTACACCTTC CASSYLPEHGYTF
TRBJ1-1 . TRBV7-6 TRBD1 TGTGCCAGCAGCACGGGACAGGGGAACACTGAAGCTTTCTTT CASSTGQGNTEAFF
TRBJ1-5 . TRBV6-8 . TGTGCCAGCAGTGATACAACGACACAGCCCCAGCATTTT CASSDTTTQPQHF
TRBJ2-5 . TRBV11-3 . TGTGCCAGCAGCTTAAGGACTCGACAAGAGACCCAGTACTTC CASSLRTRQETQYF
TRBJ2-3 . TRBV12-5 . TGTGCTAGTGGTTTGGTACGGGATGGGGAAATTAACACAGATACGCAGTATTTT CASGLVRDGEINTDTQYF
TRBJ2-5 . TRBV11-3 . TGTGCCAGCAGCTTAGGACCGTCTCGGGAGACCCAGTACTTC CASSLGPSRETQYF
TRBJ1-1 . TRBV11-3 . TGTGCCAGCAGCCCCCGGAAGGGACGGTTGAACACTGAAGCTTTCTTT CASSPRKGRLNTEAFF
TRBJ2-1 . TRBV15 TRBD1 TGTGCCAGCAGCTTCCGGGACAGGGGAAACAATGAGCAGTTCTTC CASSFRDRGNNEQFF
TRBJ2-7 . TRBV6-8 . TGTGCCAGCAGCGAAAATCAGGGCCTGGGAGAGCAGTACTTC CASSENQGLGEQYF
TRBJ1-2 once TRBV6-8 . TGTGCCAGCAGTTATTCTCCAGGCGGCTATGGCTACACCTTC CASSYSPGGYGYTF
TRBJ2-2 . TRBV19 TRBD1 TGTGCCAGTAGTTCTTCTACAGGGGGCGCGGGGAACACCGGGGAGCTGTTTTTT CASSSSTGGAGNTGELFF
TRBJ2-1 few TRBV6-8 TRBD2 TGTGCCAGCAGTTACACAAGGACTAGCGCCTACAATGAGCAGTTCTTC CASSYTRTSAYNEQFF
TRBJ2-2 . TRBV11-3 . TGTGCCAGCAGCTTAGGGGACTACACCGGGGAGCTGTTTTTT CASSLGDYTGELFF
TRBJ1-5 . TRBV30 TRBD1 TGTGCCTGGTCGGGACAGCAGGAACAGCCCCAGCATTTT CAWSGQQEQPQHF
TRBJ1-1 . TRBV30 . TGTGCCTGGAGTTCTCAGGAGGACACTGAAGCTTTCTTT CAWSSQEDTEAFF
TRBJ2-7 . TRBV6-8 . TGTGCCAGCAGTACAAGGCCTTCCTACGAGCAGTACTTC CASSTRPSYEQYF